The sequence of this T cell receptor (beta chain) was determined in a study of OX40 agonist ivuxolimab in advanced cancers. Libraries were prepared by immunoSEQ multiplex PCR; TCRdb keeps only in-frame clonotypes and omits some of them. The profile shows 30,000 to 45,000 clones, less than 85% of them singletons. Baseline, cycle 4 day 1, and cycle 7 day 1 were the blood sampling points. Concerning this clone: Antigen specificity is unknown.

Study observations and caveats: Partial responders dosed at 0.1-3.0 mg/kg displayed clonal expansion ranking among the lowest.

This specimen consisted of CD4+ or CD8+ T cells sorted from blood, obtained in a trial of the OX40 agonist ivuxolimab. The clonotype was recovered from an adult with an advanced solid tumor such as melanoma, head and neck, liver or kidney cancer.

Here the CDR3 DNA reads TGTGCCAGCAGTCCGGGGGGGACCTATAATTCACCCCTCCACTTT. Translation gives CASSPGGTYNSPLHF. The J gene is TRBJ1-6, the V gene TRBV27; TRBD1 might be the D (5 bases). The CDR3 spans 15 residues. CDR1 is MNHEY, CDR2 SMNVEV, per germline (reference sequence). V lost 5 bases to trimming and J lost 2 bases, with 10 bases between them.